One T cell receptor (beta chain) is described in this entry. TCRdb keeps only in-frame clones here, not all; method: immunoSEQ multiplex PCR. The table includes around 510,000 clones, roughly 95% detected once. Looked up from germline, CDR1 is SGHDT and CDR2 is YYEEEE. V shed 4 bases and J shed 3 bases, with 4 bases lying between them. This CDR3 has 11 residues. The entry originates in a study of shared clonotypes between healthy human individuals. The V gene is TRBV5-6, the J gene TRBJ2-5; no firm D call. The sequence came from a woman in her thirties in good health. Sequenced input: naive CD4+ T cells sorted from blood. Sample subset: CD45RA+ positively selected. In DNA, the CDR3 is TGTGCCAGCAGCATGGAAGAGACCCAGTACTTC. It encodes CASSMEETQYF.